The 27 T cell receptor beta chains presented below share a single source sample, sequenced in a study of T cell responses to AZD1222 COVID-19 vaccine. Only in-frame clones appear in the TCRdb table, and some are missing; sequencing was by immunoSEQ multiplex PCR. The table has over 100,000 clones, 85% to 90% seen once; the top ten hold approximately 3.1%. This material consisted of peripheral blood, taken on day 0 of AZD1222 vaccination. All receptors derive from an adult in good health.

DNA of the CDR3: TGTGCCAGCAGCCCCCTTAGCGGGAGGAACACCGGGGAGCTGTTTTTT. Amino acid sequence: CASSPLSGRNTGELFF. J is TRBJ2-2 and V is TRBV9; 9 nucleotides line up with TRBD2. CDR1 is SGDLS and CDR2 is YYNGEE in the germline V gene. The CDR3 is 16 residues long. Losses at the gene ends were 4 bases for V and 1 base for J; bases not matched to a gene: 5.

The rearrangement links TRBV5-3 to TRBJ2-1, with D perhaps matching TRBD1 (6 bases). TRBV5-3 qualifies as an ORF whose function is uncertain. Trimming pared 1 base from V and 5 bases from J, leaving 22 bases between. The CDR3 is 18 residues long. The CDR3 spells CARSLSDLGQGRHNEQFF. Written as DNA, the CDR3 is TGTGCCAGAAGCTTGTCCGACTTGGGACAAGGGAGACACAATGAGCAGTTCTTC.

This chain joins TRBV10-3 and TRBJ1-1, with 8 nucleotides matching TRBD1. V was clipped by 11 bases and J by 0 bases; unmatched bases: 14. This CDR3 is built from 16 residues. The germline V gene has CDR1 ENHRY and CDR2 SYGVKD. CDR3 bases: TGTGCCTCCGCCCCCACGGCAGGGGGCTTGAACACTGAAGCTTTCTTT. Amino acid sequence: CASAPTAGGLNTEAFF.

The rearrangement links TRBV28 to TRBJ1-5; 10 nucleotides match TRBD1. This CDR3 spans 17 amino acids. Unmatched junction bases numbered 9, after V lost 5 bases and J lost 2 bases. Germline CDR1 is MDHEN and CDR2 is SYDVKM. The chain's CDR3 is CASSTTRQGAGNQPQHF. CDR3 sequence (DNA): TGTGCCAGCAGTACCACACGACAGGGGGCTGGCAATCAGCCCCAGCATTTT.

The V gene is TRBV5-4, the J gene TRBJ1-2; D is perhaps TRBD1 (5 bases). CDR3 length equals 15 residues. Germline V lookup: CDR1 SGHNT, CDR2 YYREEE (reference sequence). Deletions cut 0 bases from V and 2 bases from J, with 11 bases between. The DNA for the CDR3 is TGTGCCAGCAGCTTGGCCTCAGGGTTGAACTATGGCTACACCTTC. Translation gives CASSLASGLNYGYTF. Based on the CDR3 plus reference TRBV5-4 and TRBJ1-2, the full variable domain is ETGVTQSPTHLIKTRGQQVTLRCSSQSGHNTVSWYQQALGQGPQFIFQYYREEENGRGNFPPRFSGLQFPNYSSELNVNALELDDSALYLCASSLASGLNYGYTFGSGTRLTVV.

This chain uses TRBV27 with TRBJ1-2; D may be TRBD1 (6 bases). Per the germline V gene, CDR1 is MNHEY and CDR2 is SMNVEV (reference sequence). V dropped 6 bases and J dropped 12 bases, with 20 bases sitting between them. There are 13 residues in the CDR3. CDR3: CASSPTGQRIHTF. The CDR3 DNA sequence: TGTGCCAGCAGCCCAACGGGACAAAGGATTCACACCTTC.

The chain recombines TRBV27 with TRBJ2-7, with TRBD1 identical over 7 bases. Unmatched junction bases numbered 6, after V lost 8 bases and J lost 2 bases. CDR1 is MNHEY, CDR2 SMNVEV, per germline (reference sequence). The CDR3 runs to 13 residues. The CDR3 loop is CASSRDRPYEQYF. For the CDR3, the DNA is TGTGCCAGCTCCCGGGACAGACCCTACGAGCAGTACTTC.

This rearrangement joins TRBV6-2 or TRBV6-3 to TRBJ1-4; no firm D call. CDR3 length: 15 residues. Germline CDR1 is MNHEY and CDR2 is SVGEGT. Deletions cut 2 bases from V and 8 bases from J, with 15 bases between. The CDR3 loop reads CASSYAQDSWEKLFF. As DNA, the CDR3 is TGTGCCAGCAGTTACGCGCAGGACTCATGGGAAAAACTGTTTTTT.

The rearrangement joins TRBV5-4 to TRBJ2-1, with 12 bases matching TRBD2. This CDR3 has 16 residues. Trimming cost V 0 bases and J 8 bases; bases outside gene matches: 6. Germline lookup yields CDR1 SGHNT and CDR2 YYREEE (reference sequence). For the CDR3, the DNA is TGTGCCAGCAGCTTGGCTAGCGGGGGGGCAGGAGATGAGCAGTTCTTC. As protein: CASSLASGGAGDEQFF.

The genes are TRBV28 and TRBJ1-3; D remains ambiguous. CDR1 is MDHEN and CDR2 is SYDVKM in the germline V gene. V was trimmed by 5 bases and J by 3 bases, leaving 14 bases between them. The CDR3 loop spans 15 amino acids. For the CDR3, the DNA is TGTGCCAGCAGTCCCGCTGGGGTCTTTGGAAACACCATATATTTT. This encodes CASSPAGVFGNTIYF.

The V and J genes are TRBV14 and TRBJ2-3, with 9 positions matching TRBD1. V shed 4 bases and J 3 bases; nucleotides not matched to a gene: 2. CDR3 length: 14 residues. Germline V CDR1 and CDR2: SGHDN, FVKESK. The chain's CDR3 is CASSLGQGTDTQYF. Here the CDR3 DNA reads TGTGCCAGCAGCCTCGGACAGGGGACAGATACGCAGTATTTT.

This chain uses TRBV28 with TRBJ2-1; D perhaps matches TRBD2 (5 bases). Germline V gives CDR1 MDHEN, CDR2 SYDVKM. This CDR3 comprises 13 residues. Trimming left V 8 bases short and J 10 bases short, with 18 bases between. The CDR3 protein is CASWVPRAEEQFF. The CDR3 bases are TGTGCCAGCTGGGTCCCTCGAGCGGAAGAGCAGTTCTTC.

The V call is TRBV6-5, the J call TRBJ2-3, with a tentative D call TRBD2 (6 bases). V gave up 3 bases and J gave up 3 bases, with 13 bases separating them. Germline CDR1 reads MNHEY; CDR2 reads SVGAGI. CDR3 length equals 15 residues. CDR3 in DNA: TGTGCCAGCAGTTATTCCTCCGGGACTACAGATACGCAGTATTTT. It yields the protein CASSYSSGTTDTQYF.

This rearrangement joins TRBV7-9 to TRBJ1-1; D not resolved. V was cut by 2 bases and J by 3 bases, with 7 bases left in between. The V gene's germline CDR1 is SEHNR and CDR2 FQNEAQ (reference sequence). CDR3 size: 13 residues. DNA for the CDR3: TGTGCCAGCAGCTTATATGGTGACACTGAAGCTTTCTTT. Encoded protein: CASSLYGDTEAFF.

This chain's CDR3 is CASSLSPGANVLTF. The DNA of the CDR3 is TGTGCCAGCAGCTTGAGCCCTGGGGCCAACGTCCTGACTTTC. The chain couples TRBV5-6 to TRBJ2-6, with D uncertain. Germline V gene sequence: CDR1 SGHDT, CDR2 YYEEEE. This CDR3 is 14 amino acids long. V gave up 1 base and J gave up 2 bases, with 4 bases separating them.

The rearrangement links TRBV13 to TRBJ2-1; 12 nucleotides agree with TRBD1. The germline V gene has CDR1 PRHDT and CDR2 FYEKMQ (reference sequence). V shed 5 bases and J 4 bases; nucleotides not matched to a gene: 18. This CDR3 comprises 20 residues. The DNA of the CDR3 is TGTGCCAGCAGCATCCTGGCCAGGGACAGGGGGCGGAGAGCGTACAATGAGCAGTTCTTC. Its protein is CASSILARDRGRRAYNEQFF.

The chain recombines TRBV18 with TRBJ2-7, with 7 bases matching TRBD2. CDR1 and CDR2 from the germline V gene are KGHSH and LQKENI. After removal of 5 bases from V and 0 bases from J, the junction contained 4 bases not matched to a gene. This CDR3 region has 14 residues. Here the CDR3 DNA reads TGTGCCAGCTCAGAAAGGGACTACTCCTACGAGCAGTACTTC. Translated: CASSERDYSYEQYF.

The chain joins TRBV30 to TRBJ1-3; D is perhaps TRBD1 (6 bases). The CDR3 is 14 residues long. Germline CDR1 GTSNPN, CDR2 SVGIG (reference sequence). V lost 0 bases, J lost 8 bases, and 14 bases lay in between. DNA of the CDR3: TGTGCCTGGAGTGTAGGTACAGGGTTGGACACCATATATTTT. Translating gives CAWSVGTGLDTIYF.

This chain joins TRBV29-1 and TRBJ2-7; D perhaps matches TRBD2 (6 bases). V gave up 5 bases and J gave up 1 base, with 9 bases separating them. The germline CDR1 and CDR2 sequences are SQVTM and ANQGSEA. This CDR3 is 12 amino acids long. DNA for the CDR3: TGCAGCGTTAGGAGGGATTCCTACGAGCAGTACTTC. Amino acid sequence: CSVRRDSYEQYF.

The chain is built from TRBV21-1 and TRBJ2-7; the listed D gene, TRBD2, was not tested against the DNA. TRBV21-1 is labeled a pseudogene. The CDR3 covers 16 residues. DNA of the CDR3: TGTGCCAGCAGCAGCCTGCCTAGCGGGCGAATCTACGAGCAGTACTTC. As protein: CASSSLPSGRIYEQYF.

The chain has TRBV5-4 and TRBJ2-1, with 8 bases aligning to TRBD2. This CDR3 is 14 amino acids long. After removal of 4 bases from V and 6 bases from J, the junction contained 6 bases not matched to a gene. Germline CDR1 SGHNT, CDR2 YYREEE (reference sequence). This chain's CDR3 is CASSKIRGGNEQFF. In DNA form, the CDR3 reads TGTGCCAGCAGCAAAATACGGGGGGGCAATGAGCAGTTCTTC.

This sequence joins TRBV27 and TRBJ2-7; D gene unclear. Trimming left V 0 bases short and J 2 bases short, with 5 bases between. From germline, CDR1 is MNHEY and CDR2 SMNVEV (reference sequence). This CDR3 is 13 amino acids long. The CDR3 coding sequence is TGTGCCAGCAGTTTATCGCATCCCTACGAGCAGTACTTC. Protein sequence: CASSLSHPYEQYF.

This clone came up a few times. One end of the junction fails to match germline, which may point to a read error. The chain recombines TRBV3-1 (or the pseudogene TRBV3-2) with TRBJ1-2; D is perhaps TRBD1 (6 bases). The CDR3 has 14 amino acids. The germline CDR1 and CDR2 sequences are LGHDT and YNNKEL (reference sequence). DNA of the CDR3: TGTGCCAGCAGTCAAGACAGGATCCTGAGGGGCTACACCTTC. It translates to CASSQDRILRGYTF.

This chain uses TRBV25-1 with TRBJ1-6; D not resolved. The CDR3 loop spans 17 amino acids. Germline V gene lookup returns CDR1 MGHDK and CDR2 SYGVNS. V was cut by 8 bases and J by 0 bases, with 17 bases left in between. The CDR3 bases are TGTGCCAGCCGGAGGGCAGCCATGAGCTCCTATAATTCACCCCTCCACTTT. This translates into CASRRAAMSSYNSPLHF. The complete variable domain, with remaining parts taken from reference TRBV25-1 and TRBJ1-6, reads EADIYQTPRYLVIGTGKKITLECSQTMGHDKMYWYQQDPGMELHLIHYSYGVNSTEKGDLSSESTVSRIRTEHFPLTLESARPSHTSQYLCASRRAAMSSYNSPLHFGNGTRLTVT.

J is TRBJ1-2 and V is TRBV7-2, with 7 positions matching TRBD1. This CDR3 comprises 14 residues. Germline V gives CDR1 SGHTA, CDR2 FQGNSA. The J segment lost 0 bases and the V segment lost 5 bases, leaving 3 bases of the junction unmatched. CDR3 DNA: TGTGCCAGCAGCCCGGACAGGACTAACTATGGCTACACCTTC. It is translated as CASSPDRTNYGYTF.

The chain couples TRBV4-3 to TRBJ2-5; D might be TRBD1 or TRBD2, each matching 6 bases. CDR1 is LGHNA, CDR2 YSLEER, per germline. The length of the CDR3 is 16 residues. V was pared by 0 bases and J by 7 bases, with 18 bases between. In DNA form, the CDR3 reads TGCGCCAGCAGCCAAGATCCTGAGGGGGGCCTAGGGACCCAGTACTTC. Residues: CASSQDPEGGLGTQYF.

This CDR3 reads CASSASGAGTEAFF. The CDR3 region has the DNA TGTGCCAGCAGTGCGTCCGGGGCTGGCACTGAAGCTTTCTTT. The chain employs TRBV9 and TRBJ1-1; possible D gene TRBD1, 5 bases. This CDR3 contains 14 residues. Germline CDR1 is SGDLS and CDR2 is YYNGEE. Trimming left V 5 bases short and J 4 bases short, with 15 bases between.